The 4 T cell receptor beta chains below all came from one sample that was sequenced in a study of blood T cell repertoires in COVID-19. TCRdb's copy holds only in-frame clones and misses some; the assay was immunoSEQ multiplex PCR. The table records fewer than 85,000 clones, around 88% of them present only once. Material: peripheral blood. These receptor sequences come from a woman in her sixties or seventies with acute or convalescent COVID-19.

V usage is TRBV5-4 and J usage is TRBJ1-1; no clear D gene. V lost 0 bases and J lost 1, with 10 bases in between. CDR1 is SGHNT, CDR2 YYREEE, per germline (reference sequence). This CDR3 contains 15 residues. CDR3 nucleotide sequence: TGTGCCAGCAGCTTGGCCGAACGGAGGAACACTGAAGCTTTCTTT. Translation gives CASSLAERRNTEAFF.

This chain uses TRBV11-2 with TRBJ1-3; no definite D call. Trimming stripped 1 base from V and 2 bases from J, with 18 bases between. The CDR3 is 18 residues long. The germline gives CDR1 SGHAT, CDR2 FQNNGV. CDR3 residues: CASSLVGGEVLPGNTIYF. CDR3 coding DNA: TGTGCCAGCAGCTTAGTGGGTGGAGAGGTTTTGCCTGGAAACACCATATATTTT.

This chain links TRBV21-1 with TRBJ2-1; whether TRBD2, the table's D call, matches the DNA was not checked. TRBV21-1 is labeled a pseudogene. This CDR3 has 11 residues. For the CDR3, the DNA is TGTGCCAGCAGCCCGCGGCCTGAGCAGTTCTTC. This gives the protein CASSPRPEQFF.

The V gene is TRBV18, the J gene TRBJ2-7, with TRBD1 matching over 7 bases. V was clipped by 6 bases and J by 3 bases; unmatched bases: 8. The CDR3 is 14 amino acids. In germline, CDR1 is KGHSH, CDR2 LQKENI. Here the CDR3 reads CASSPGQSLYEQYF. The CDR3 region has the DNA TGTGCCAGCTCCCCGGGACAGTCTCTCTACGAGCAGTACTTC. Looking up the rest from reference TRBV18 and TRBJ2-7 gives the full variable domain: NAGVMQNPRHLVRRRGQEARLRCSPMKGHSHVYWYRQLPEEGLKFMVYLQKENIIDESGMPKERFSAEFPKEGPSILRIQQVVRGDSAAYFCASSPGQSLYEQYFGPGTRLTVT.